The next 8 T cell receptor beta chains were all read from a single sample in a study of cytomegalovirus exposure and HLA in healthy donors. Both 60 Vbeta primers and 13 Jbeta primers went into the PCR. TCRdb keeps only in-frame clones here, not all; method: immunoSEQ multiplex PCR. The sample shows some 110,000 clones, roughly four fifths of them seen only once. Sequenced sample: PBMCs. These receptors originate from a man in his thirties or forties in good health and CMV-seropositive.

This chain uses TRBV5-5 with TRBJ2-5; 9 bases fit TRBD2. The V and J ends lost 2 bases and 4 bases, in that order; junction bases with no gene match: 3. The CDR3 is 14 amino acids. CDR1 is SGHKS, CDR2 YYEKEE, per germline (reference sequence). CDR3 amino acids: CASSLAGGGETQYF. The CDR3 nucleotides are TGTGCCAGCAGCTTAGCGGGAGGTGGAGAGACCCAGTACTTC.

This sequence joins TRBV11-1 and TRBJ2-5; 8 bases match TRBD2. CDR1 SGHAT and CDR2 FQDESV come from the germline V gene (reference sequence). Trimming cost V 4 bases and J 7 bases; bases outside gene matches: 5. This CDR3 is 13 amino acids long. The chain's CDR3 is CASSSDREGTQYF. CDR3 sequence (DNA): TGTGCCAGCAGCTCAGACCGGGAGGGGACCCAGTACTTC.

This clone was picked up a small number of times. This sequence joins TRBV5-4 and TRBJ1-1; D call uncertain. CDR1 and CDR2 from the germline V gene are SGHNT and YYREEE (reference sequence). Trimming took 0 bases from V and 4 from J, leaving 10 bases between them. The CDR3 sequence is 14 residues long. The CDR3 loop is CASSLARFGTEAFF. CDR3 nucleotides: TGTGCCAGCAGCTTGGCCAGGTTTGGCACTGAAGCTTTCTTT.

The rearrangement joins TRBV5-4 to TRBJ2-3, with D hard to call. The V gene's germline CDR1 is SGHNT and CDR2 YYREEE (reference sequence). Trimming pared 2 bases from V and 0 bases from J, leaving 10 bases between. The CDR3 length is 15 residues. Written as DNA, the CDR3 is TGTGCCAGCAGCTTTACACCTAGTAGCACAGATACGCAGTATTTT. Amino acids: CASSFTPSSTDTQYF.

The chain recombines TRBV28 with TRBJ2-7, with unresolved D. Germline V gene sequence: CDR1 MDHEN, CDR2 SYDVKM. The CDR3 runs 12 residues. CDR3: CASSFAGNEQYV. CDR3 nucleotides: TGTGCCAGTAGTTTTGCAGGTAACGAGCAGTACGTC.

This clone was picked up a small number of times. This chain joins TRBV6-6 and TRBJ2-2, with D hard to call. This CDR3 has 16 residues. Looked up from germline, CDR1 is MNHNY and CDR2 is SVGAGI (reference sequence). Between the trimmed V and J ends, which lost 0 bases and 3 bases, there was a span of 11 bases. The CDR3: CASSYSGGRDTGELFF. The CDR3 nucleotides read TGTGCCAGCAGTTACTCCGGTGGTAGAGACACCGGGGAGCTGTTTTTT.

This sequence joins TRBV2 and TRBJ1-5; 8 bases agree with TRBD1. This CDR3 is 13 amino acids long. The germline V gene encodes CDR1 SNHLY and CDR2 FYNNEI. J lost 1 base, V lost 10 bases, and 3 bases had no gene match. The CDR3 DNA sequence: TGTGCCACGCGACAGGGGAGCAATCAGCCCCAGCATTTT. Translation gives CATRQGSNQPQHF.

In its sample, this clone was seen once. The chain is built from TRBV7-3 and TRBJ2-3; 12 positions match TRBD2. Per germline, CDR1 SGHTA and CDR2 FQGTGA. The CDR3 runs 15 residues. V shed 2 bases and J 6 bases; nucleotides not matched to a gene: 3. In nucleotides, the CDR3 is TGTGCCAGCAGCTTAGTCGGGACTAGCGGGGATACGCAGTATTTT. It codes for CASSLVGTSGDTQYF.